The 32 T cell receptor beta chains listed next were all sequenced from one sample in a study of vaccination and CD4 T cells after COVID-19. Their recognized antigens are unknown. Sample treatment: approximately nine-day PBMC culture with coronavirus spike peptide pools or control peptides (ViraFEST assay). The Oncomine TCR Beta short-read assay was applied to DNA of cultured CD4+ T cells. Each CDR3 protein gets one entry after TCRdb re-called the PCR reads with MiXCR. The sample includes over 8,500 distinct CDR3 sequences, 45% to 60% seen only once; the top ten take approximately 20%. Sequenced sample: CD4+ T cells from blood, cultured in vitro. These receptors all come from a human donor who had recovered from COVID-19.

V usage is TRBV5-4 and J usage is TRBJ2-2; D tentatively fits TRBD1 or TRBD2 (7 bases each). The CDR3 sequence is 16 residues long. Germline V CDR1 and CDR2: SGHNT, YYREEE (reference sequence). The V end was cut by 2 bases, the J end by 3 bases, with 14 bases between. In DNA, the CDR3 is TGTGCCAGCAGCTTATCAGGGGGGGCCGACACCGGGGAGCTGTTTTTT. It codes for CASSLSGGADTGELFF.

The CDR3 nucleotides are TGTGCCAGTACAGGGGGCATGTACGAGCAGTACTTC. Translating gives CASTGGMYEQYF. This chain uses TRBV6-1 with TRBJ2-7; TRBD1 matches 9 bases. This CDR3 is 12 amino acids long. Germline values: CDR1 MNHNS, CDR2 SASEGT. The ends lost 9 bases at V and 4 bases at J; junction bases unmatched: 4.

This chain connects TRBV5-1 to TRBJ1-4, with TRBD1 matching 9 bases. V lost 2 bases and J lost 5; bases outside the gene matches: 1. There are 14 residues in the CDR3. The V gene's germline CDR1 is SGHRS and CDR2 YFSETQ. The CDR3 sequence is CASSFGTGNEKLFF. CDR3 sequence (DNA): TGCGCCAGCAGCTTCGGGACAGGGAATGAAAAACTGTTTTTT.

V gene TRBV20-1 combines with J gene TRBJ1-1, with 7 positions matching TRBD1. The germline gives CDR1 DFQATT, CDR2 SNEGSKA (reference sequence). The ends lost 5 bases at V and 2 bases at J; junction bases unmatched: 5. CDR3 length equals 13 residues. This CDR3 is CSARDRLNTEAFF. DNA for the CDR3: TGCAGTGCTCGGGACAGATTAAACACTGAAGCTTTCTTT.

Only one count was recorded for this clonotype. The chain is built from TRBV6-1 and TRBJ2-7; 7 bases line up with TRBD2. Trimming took 6 bases from V and 2 from J; bases not matched to a gene: 13. The germline CDR1 and CDR2 sequences are MNHNS and SASEGT. CDR3 length: 16 residues. CDR3 protein: CASRPLGGGGAYEQYF. As DNA, the CDR3 is TGTGCCAGCAGACCACTGGGGGGGGGTGGCGCCTACGAGCAGTACTTC.

V usage is TRBV4-3 and J usage is TRBJ2-7, with 8 bases lining up with TRBD1. CDR3 length equals 16 residues. Germline CDR1 and CDR2: LGHNA and YSLEER. Germline trimming cut 0 bases from V and 2 bases from J; bases unmatched to any gene: 6. CDR3 sequence: CASSQEYGQGAYEQYF. Here the CDR3 DNA reads TGCGCCAGCAGCCAAGAATATGGACAGGGAGCCTACGAGCAGTACTTC.

This clonotype was observed a few times. The genes are TRBV19 and TRBJ2-3; 13 nucleotides match TRBD2. V dropped 1 base and J dropped 10; count of bases not matched to a gene: 14. CDR1 and CDR2 from the germline V gene are LNHDA and SQIVND (reference sequence). This CDR3 is 18 amino acids long. The CDR3 DNA sequence: TGTGCCAGTAGTATAGCTACTAGCGGGGGGGCCGGTGGTGGTGCGCAGTATTTT. It translates to CASSIATSGGAGGGAQYF.

The V and J genes are TRBV20-1 and TRBJ2-5; D gene ambiguous. This CDR3 contains 10 residues. Germline CDR1 is DFQATT and CDR2 is SNEGSKA (reference sequence). Between the trimmed V and J ends, which lost 3 bases and 5 bases, there was a span of 4 bases. CDR3 coding DNA: TGCAGTGCTAGGTTTGAGACCCAGTACTTC. It translates to CSARFETQYF.

V and J are TRBV30 and TRBJ2-3, with D possibly being TRBD1 or TRBD2 (5 bases each). The CDR3 contains 13 residues. The germline V gene encodes CDR1 GTSNPN and CDR2 SVGIG (reference sequence). Trimming shortened V by 1 base and J by 2 bases, and 7 bases separated the two germline ends. In DNA, the CDR3 is TGTGCCTGGAGTGGAGGGGCCACAGATACGCAGTATTTT. Translated: CAWSGGATDTQYF. Complete variable domain (other parts from reference TRBV30 and TRBJ2-3): SQTIHQWPATLVQPVGSPLSLECTVEGTSNPNLYWYRQAAGRGLQLLFYSVGIGQISSEVPQNLSASRPQDRQFILSSKKLLLSDSGFYLCAWSGGATDTQYFGPGTRLTVL.

The chain combines TRBV10-3 with TRBJ1-3; D call uncertain. CDR1 is ENHRY and CDR2 is SYGVKD in the germline V gene. V shed 2 bases and J shed 0 bases, with 5 bases lying between them. The CDR3 sequence is 14 residues long. Here the CDR3 DNA reads TGTGCCATCAGTGAGGAGCACTCTGGAAACACCATATATTTT. Translation gives CAISEEHSGNTIYF.

J is TRBJ1-2 and V is TRBV7-2; 8 nucleotides match TRBD1. The germline gives CDR1 SGHTA, CDR2 FQGNSA. This CDR3 contains 13 residues. Losses at the gene ends were 5 bases for V and 8 bases for J; bases not matched to a gene: 7. Written as DNA, the CDR3 is TGTGCCAGCAGCCCCCAGACAGGGGAGGGCTACACCTTC. It translates to CASSPQTGEGYTF. Complete variable domain (other parts from reference TRBV7-2 and TRBJ1-2): GAGVSQSPSNKVTEKGKDVELRCDPISGHTALYWYRQSLGQGLEFLIYFQGNSAPDKSGLPSDRFSAERTGGSVSTLTIQRTQQEDSAVYLCASSPQTGEGYTFGSGTRLTVV.

The rearrangement joins TRBV25-1 to TRBJ2-1, with 8 bases lining up with TRBD1. Germline loops: CDR1 MGHDK, CDR2 SYGVNS. This CDR3 is 16 amino acids long. With V trimmed by 6 bases and J by 3 bases, 10 bases remained unmatched. In DNA form, the CDR3 reads TGTGCCAGCAGGAGCGTTACGGGACAGGACTACAATGAGCAGTTCTTC. Its translation is CASRSVTGQDYNEQFF.

The chain employs TRBV2 and TRBJ1-5; a possible D gene is TRBD1 (5 bases). This CDR3 is 13 amino acids long. Trimming left V 6 bases short and J 1 base short, with 7 bases between. The germline CDR1 and CDR2 sequences are SNHLY and FYNNEI. The CDR3 DNA follows: TGTGCCAGCAGGAGGGACAGCAATCAGCCCCAGCATTTT. This codes for CASRRDSNQPQHF.

The chain combines TRBV6-5 with TRBJ2-3, with unresolved D. The CDR3 extends over 15 amino acids. Trimming took 4 bases from V and 4 from J, leaving 15 bases between them. Germline V CDR1 and CDR2: MNHEY, SVGAGI. For the CDR3, the DNA is TGTGCCAGCAGTTCCTCGGCCCCAGGTTCAGATACGCAGTATTTT. It yields the protein CASSSSAPGSDTQYF.

This chain links TRBV12-3 or TRBV12-4 with TRBJ2-7, with no clear D. Trimming cost V 4 bases and J 3 bases, with 10 bases left between them. This CDR3 region has 13 residues. In nucleotides, the CDR3 is TGTGCCAGCAGTTCCCCGGGCAGCTACGAGCAGTACTTC. It translates to CASSSPGSYEQYF.

The DNA of the CDR3 is TGCGCCAGCAGCCAACGACAGGGGGTGAGCACAGATACGCAGTATTTT. The encoded protein is CASSQRQGVSTDTQYF. The chain employs TRBV4-3 and TRBJ2-3; TRBD1 aligns across 9 bases. CDR1 is LGHNA, CDR2 YSLEER, per germline. The V and J ends lost 2 bases and 0 bases, in that order; junction bases with no gene match: 3. There are 16 residues in the CDR3.

This clonotype was counted a single time. The gene calls are TRBV9 and TRBJ1-3; possible D gene TRBD1, 5 bases. The CDR3 extends over 15 amino acids. V lost 0 bases and J lost 4, with 11 bases in between. In germline, CDR1 is SGDLS, CDR2 YYNGEE. The CDR3 protein is CASSVGGAMGNTIYF. As DNA, the CDR3 is TGTGCCAGCAGCGTAGGGGGCGCGATGGGAAACACCATATATTTT.

This clonotype is a singleton in its sample. The CDR3 DNA follows: TGTGCCAGCAGCCCAATGGGGACGGGGGGGCTTGAGACCCAGTACTTC. Protein sequence: CASSPMGTGGLETQYF. The V and J genes are TRBV27 and TRBJ2-5; 8 nucleotides agree with TRBD2. The V gene's germline CDR1 is MNHEY and CDR2 SMNVEV (reference sequence). This CDR3 has 16 residues. V was clipped by 6 bases and J by 5 bases; unmatched bases: 14.

J is TRBJ1-4 and V is TRBV19; no reliable D call. This CDR3 is built from 12 residues. Deletions cut 4 bases from V and 10 bases from J, with 10 bases between. Germline V CDR1 and CDR2: LNHDA, SQIVND (reference sequence). CDR3 DNA sequence: TGTGCCAGTAGTAGCGATGTGGGAAAACTGTTTTTT. The encoded protein is CASSSDVGKLFF.

The chain links TRBV11-2 to TRBJ1-2; 7 bases line up with TRBD1. V lost 3 bases to trimming and J lost 5 bases; unmatched junction nucleotides: 12. The CDR3 sequence is 16 residues long. Germline V gives CDR1 SGHAT, CDR2 FQNNGV. CDR3 sequence (DNA): TGTGCCAGCAGCTTGGGACAGCAAACCAAATTTTATGGCTACACCTTC. It is translated as CASSLGQQTKFYGYTF.

The CDR3 is CASSLRDSPYNEQFF. CDR3 DNA sequence: TGTGCCAGCAGCCTACGGGACAGCCCCTACAATGAGCAGTTCTTC. This chain joins TRBV7-2 and TRBJ2-1; TRBD1 agrees at 7 bases. Germline assignment: CDR1 SGHTA and CDR2 FQGNSA. J was trimmed by 2 bases and V by 5 bases; bases with no gene match: 6. The CDR3 runs 15 residues.

The chain recombines TRBV5-1 with TRBJ2-1; D is undetermined. The CDR3 sequence is 12 residues long. Germline values: CDR1 SGHRS, CDR2 YFSETQ. Trimming took off 0 bases at V and 11 bases at J, with 9 bases between the two ends. This CDR3 is CASSLEGAKQFF. The CDR3 DNA sequence: TGCGCCAGCAGCTTGGAAGGAGCCAAGCAGTTCTTC.

The sample holds a few counts of this clonotype. The genes are TRBV12-3 or TRBV12-4 and TRBJ1-1; D is ambiguous. CDR3 length: 14 amino acids. V lost 1 base and J lost 2, with 8 bases in between. This CDR3 is CASSLDSSNTEAFF. CDR3 nucleotides: TGTGCCAGCAGTTTAGACAGTTCAAACACTGAAGCTTTCTTT.

The chain links TRBV18 to TRBJ2-1; a weak D match, TRBD1 (6 bases). Germline V gene data show CDR1 as KGHSH and CDR2 as LQKENI. The ends were cut back, 3 bases at V and 4 bases at J, with 16 bases in the middle. This CDR3 is built from 16 residues. The CDR3 protein is CASSPGAPAAYNEQFF. The CDR3 DNA follows: TGTGCCAGCTCACCGGGGGCCCCAGCGGCATACAATGAGCAGTTCTTC.

Remarks on this clonotype: One end of the junction varies from germline; a read error may be responsible. The chain is built from TRBV2 and TRBJ1-2, with D hard to call. Looked up from germline, CDR1 is SNHLY and CDR2 is FYNNEI. This CDR3 spans 11 amino acids. The CDR3 protein is CASSDVSPLSF. CDR3 sequence (DNA): TGTGCCAGCAGTGACGTGTCTCCCCTGTCCTTC.

This clonotype was found a few times. The chain carries TRBV12-3 or TRBV12-4 and TRBJ1-2; TRBD1 is a possible D gene (6 bases). V shed 6 bases and J shed 6 bases, with 14 bases lying between them. This CDR3 spans 13 amino acids. CDR3 DNA: TGTGCCAGCAGGTCGACAGGCAGGGATGGCTACACCTTC. Residues: CASRSTGRDGYTF.

The gene calls are TRBV7-9 and TRBJ2-5, with 7 bases that match TRBD1. J lost 1 base, V lost 4 bases, and 9 bases had no gene match. The CDR3 covers 16 residues. Germline assignment: CDR1 SEHNR and CDR2 FQNEAQ (reference sequence). CDR3 DNA sequence: TGTGCCAGCAGCTCAACGAGACAGGGTTTCCAAGAGACCCAGTACTTC. Translation: CASSSTRQGFQETQYF.

The chain is built from TRBV11-2 and TRBJ1-3; D remains unclear. The V and J ends lost 1 base and 3 bases respectively, with 10 bases between them. From germline, CDR1 is SGHAT and CDR2 FQNNGV. This CDR3 is 15 amino acids long. Here the CDR3 DNA reads TGTGCCAGCAGCTTAGGAGGGAGAGGTGGAAACACCATATATTTT. Its translation is CASSLGGRGGNTIYF.

V gene TRBV11-3 combines with J gene TRBJ1-1; no firm D call. CDR3 length equals 13 residues. Germline CDR1 is SGHNT and CDR2 is YENEEA. Trimming shortened V by 1 base and J by 7 bases, and 10 bases separated the two germline ends. The CDR3 DNA is TGTGCCAGCAGCTTAGTAGCGGCAGGTGAAGCTTTCTTT. Amino acid sequence: CASSLVAAGEAFF.

This sequence joins TRBV2 and TRBJ1-1, with D unresolved. The CDR3 loop spans 13 amino acids. Trimming stripped 6 bases from V and 1 base from J, with 9 bases between. Germline V gives CDR1 SNHLY, CDR2 FYNNEI. CDR3 in amino acids: CASSLDPNTEAFF. DNA of the CDR3: TGTGCCAGCAGCTTGGACCCGAACACTGAAGCTTTCTTT.

This clonotype was observed a handful of times. J is TRBJ1-6 and V is TRBV20-1; 8 bases are a match to TRBD1. This CDR3 has 16 amino acids. The V segment lost 3 bases and the J segment 5 bases; nucleotides outside the gene matches: 9. Germline CDR1 reads DFQATT; CDR2 reads SNEGSKA (reference sequence). The CDR3 DNA follows: TGCAGTGCTAGGGCCAGGGGGCGTGTGGATAATTCACCCCTCCACTTT. It yields the protein CSARARGRVDNSPLHF.

The chain recombines TRBV11-3 with TRBJ2-5; either TRBD1 or TRBD2 may supply D (5 bases each). With 3 bases removed from V and 3 bases from J, the gap between germline ends came to 8 bases. This CDR3 contains 13 residues. CDR1 is SGHNT, CDR2 YENEEA, per germline. The CDR3 sequence: CASSFLGEETQYF. CDR3 nucleotides: TGTGCCAGCAGCTTCCTGGGGGAAGAGACCCAGTACTTC.